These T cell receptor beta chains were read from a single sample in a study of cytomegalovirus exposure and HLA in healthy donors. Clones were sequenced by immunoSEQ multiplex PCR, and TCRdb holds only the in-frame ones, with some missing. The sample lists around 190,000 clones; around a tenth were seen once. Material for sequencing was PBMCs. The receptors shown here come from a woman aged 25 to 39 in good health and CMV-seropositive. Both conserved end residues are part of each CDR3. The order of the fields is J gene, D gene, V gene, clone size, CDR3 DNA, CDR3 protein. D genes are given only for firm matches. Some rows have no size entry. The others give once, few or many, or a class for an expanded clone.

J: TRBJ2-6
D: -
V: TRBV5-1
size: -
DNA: TGCGCCAGCACGAGGGCAACCGGGGCCAACGTCCTGACTTTC
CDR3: CASTRATGANVLTF

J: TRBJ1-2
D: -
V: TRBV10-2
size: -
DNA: TGCGCCAGCAGTGAGTCCATCCAGGGCGTACCCTATGGCTACACCTTC
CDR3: CASSESIQGVPYGYTF

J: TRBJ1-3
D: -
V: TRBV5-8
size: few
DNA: TGTGCCAGCAGCTGGGCCTTATACGGGACTGGAAACACCATATATTTT
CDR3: CASSWALYGTGNTIYF

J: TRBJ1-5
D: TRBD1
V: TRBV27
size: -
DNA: TGTGCCTTAACCGCGGACAGGGTCGGGGATCAGCCCCAGCATTTT
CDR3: CALTADRVGDQPQHF

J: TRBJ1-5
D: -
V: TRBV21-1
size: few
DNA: TGTGCCAGCAGCACAAGGGAGGACAGGTTTAGCAATCAGCCCCAGCACTTT
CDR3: CASSTREDRFSNQPQHF

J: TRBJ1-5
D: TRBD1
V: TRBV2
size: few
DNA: TGTGCCTGGGGACAGGGACGCAATCAGCCCCAGCATTTT
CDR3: CAWGQGRNQPQHF

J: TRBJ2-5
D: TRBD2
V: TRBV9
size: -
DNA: TGTGCCAGCAGCGGCGGGGGGACGGGGATCCAAGAGACCCAGTACTTC
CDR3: CASSGGGTGIQETQYF

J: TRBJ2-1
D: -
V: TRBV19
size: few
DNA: TGTGCCAGTAGTTCCTGGGAGTCCTACAATGAGCAGTTCTTC
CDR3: CASSSWESYNEQFF

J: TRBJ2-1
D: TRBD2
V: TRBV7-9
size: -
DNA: TGTGCCAGCAGCTTAGAGGGCGGGAGGTGGGACAATGAGCAGTTCTTC
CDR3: CASSLEGGRWDNEQFF

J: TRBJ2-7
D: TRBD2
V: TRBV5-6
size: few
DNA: TGTGCCAGCAGCTCTAGCGGGAGGGCCGTACGGACAACCTACGAGCAGTACTTC
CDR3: CASSSSGRAVRTTYEQYF

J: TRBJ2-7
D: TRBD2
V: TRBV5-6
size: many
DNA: TGTGCCAGCAGCCCCATGGGAGGGTGGAGTTACGAGCAGTACTTC
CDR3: CASSPMGGWSYEQYF

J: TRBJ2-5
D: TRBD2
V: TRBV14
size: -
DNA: TGTGCCAGCAGCCATACTAGCGGGTGGTACCAAGAGACCCAGTACTTC
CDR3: CASSHTSGWYQETQYF

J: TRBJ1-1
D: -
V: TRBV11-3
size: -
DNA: TGTGCCAGCAGCTTAGATGGAGGTGTCAGGAACACTGAAGCTTTCTTT
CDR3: CASSLDGGVRNTEAFF

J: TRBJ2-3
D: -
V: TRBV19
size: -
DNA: TGTGCCAGTAGAGCGGGAGATACGCAGTATTTT
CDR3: CASRAGDTQYF

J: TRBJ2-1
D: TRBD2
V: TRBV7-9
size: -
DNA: TGTGCCAGCAGCCGTGGGGGGGGGTACAATGAGCAGTTCTTC
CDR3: CASSRGGGYNEQFF

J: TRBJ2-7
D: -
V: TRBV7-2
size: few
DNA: TGTGCCAGCAGTCTGGGCCCAAACGAGCAGTACTTC
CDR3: CASSLGPNEQYF

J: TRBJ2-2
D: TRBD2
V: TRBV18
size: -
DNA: TGTGCCAGCTCACCATCAACGGGGGGCACCGGGGAGCTGTTTTTT
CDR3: CASSPSTGGTGELFF

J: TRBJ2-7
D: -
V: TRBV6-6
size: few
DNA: TGTGCCAGCAGTTGGGGGGACAGAAGGTCTGGCTACGAGCAGTACTTC
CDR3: CASSWGDRRSGYEQYF

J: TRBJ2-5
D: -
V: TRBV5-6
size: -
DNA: TGTGCCAGCAGCCTGGGAGCAGGGGAACTGGAGACCCAGTACTTC
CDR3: CASSLGAGELETQYF

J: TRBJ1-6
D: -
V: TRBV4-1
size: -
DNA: TGCGCCAGCAGCCAAGAAGAGGGTTCACCCCTCCACTTT
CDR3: CASSQEEGSPLHF

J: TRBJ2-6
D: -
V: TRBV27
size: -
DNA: TGTGCCAGCAGTTTTGTCTACGAGGGATACTCCTCGTCTGGGGCCAACGTCCTGACTTTC
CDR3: CASSFVYEGYSSSGANVLTF

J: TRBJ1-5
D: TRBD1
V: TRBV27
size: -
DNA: TGTGCCAGAGTACCGGGACAGACGATATTTAGCAATCAGCCCCAGCATTTT
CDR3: CARVPGQTIFSNQPQHF

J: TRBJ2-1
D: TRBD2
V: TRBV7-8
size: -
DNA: TGTGCCAGCAGCTTACCCCAACTAGCGGGAGGGCAGTTCTTC
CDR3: CASSLPQLAGGQFF

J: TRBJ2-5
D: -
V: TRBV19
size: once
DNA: TGTGCCAGTAGTCCGTCCTCGGGAGAGACCCAGTACTTC
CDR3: CASSPSSGETQYF

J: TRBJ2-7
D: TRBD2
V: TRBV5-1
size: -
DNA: TGCGCCAGCACCCGACTAGCGGGAGGCTCCTACGAGCAGTACTTC
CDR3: CASTRLAGGSYEQYF

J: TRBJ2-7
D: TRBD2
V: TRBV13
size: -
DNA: TGTGCCAGCGGGAGGGCTAGCGGGTCGTACGAGCAGTACTTC
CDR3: CASGRASGSYEQYF

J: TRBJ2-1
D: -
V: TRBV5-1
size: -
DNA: TGCGCCAGCAGCTTCAGTTACAATGAGCAGTTCTTC
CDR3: CASSFSYNEQFF

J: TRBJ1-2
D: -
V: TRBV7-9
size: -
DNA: TGTGCCAGCAGCTTTTCAGGGCGGCGTGGCTACACCTTC
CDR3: CASSFSGRRGYTF

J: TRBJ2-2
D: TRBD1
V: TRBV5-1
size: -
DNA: TGCGCCAGCACCCCAAGGGGAACAGGGGGATCAACCGGGGAGCTGTTTTTT
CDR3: CASTPRGTGGSTGELFF

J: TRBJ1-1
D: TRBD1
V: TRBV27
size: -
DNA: TGTGCCAGCAGTACCGGGACAGGGGGGCGGACTGAAGCTTTCTTT
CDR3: CASSTGTGGRTEAFF

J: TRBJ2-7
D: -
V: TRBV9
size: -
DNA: TGTGCCAGCAGCGTAGGAGGAGGGATCGAGCAGTACTTC
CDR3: CASSVGGGIEQYF

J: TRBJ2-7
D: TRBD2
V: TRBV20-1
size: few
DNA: TGCAGTGCAGGGACTAGTGACGAGCAGTACTTC
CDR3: CSAGTSDEQYF

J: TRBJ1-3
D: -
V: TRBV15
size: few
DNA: TGTGCCACCACGGGCAGGGGAACTGAAAACACCATATATTTT
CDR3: CATTGRGTENTIYF

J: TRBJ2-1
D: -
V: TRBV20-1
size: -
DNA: TGCAGTGCTCTTTACAATGAGCAGTTCTTC
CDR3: CSALYNEQFF

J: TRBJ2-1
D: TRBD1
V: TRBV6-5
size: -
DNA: TGTGCCAGCAGTTACTCGAAACACAGGGGGGTGAATGAGCAGTTCTTC
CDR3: CASSYSKHRGVNEQFF

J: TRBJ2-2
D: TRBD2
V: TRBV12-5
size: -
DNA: TGTGCTAGTGGTTTGGGCCGACTAGCGGGAGGGCCGACCGGGGAGCTGTTTTTT
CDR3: CASGLGRLAGGPTGELFF

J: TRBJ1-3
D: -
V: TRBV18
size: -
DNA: TGTGCCAGCTCACCAACTTGGGACACCACAGGAAACACCATATATTTT
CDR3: CASSPTWDTTGNTIYF

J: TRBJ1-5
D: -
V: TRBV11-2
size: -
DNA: TGTGCCAGCAGTAGGGGGTCGGGGAGCAATCAGCCCCAGCATTTT
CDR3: CASSRGSGSNQPQHF

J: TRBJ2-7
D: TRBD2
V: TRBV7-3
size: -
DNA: TGTGCCAGCAGCCTACTAGCGGGATCCTACGAGCAGTACTTC
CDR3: CASSLLAGSYEQYF

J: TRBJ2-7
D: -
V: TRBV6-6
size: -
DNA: TGTGCCAGCAGGGACTTCTGGGCGCCAAGCTCCTACGAGCAGTACTTC
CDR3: CASRDFWAPSSYEQYF

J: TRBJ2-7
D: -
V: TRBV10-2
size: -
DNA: TGCGCCAGCTCCCAGGGCGACGAGCAGTACTTC
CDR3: CASSQGDEQYF

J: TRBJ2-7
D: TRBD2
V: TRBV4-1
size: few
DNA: TGCGCCAGCAGCCAAGGACCACTCCGGCGGGAGGGCTCCTACGAGCAGTACTTC
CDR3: CASSQGPLRREGSYEQYF

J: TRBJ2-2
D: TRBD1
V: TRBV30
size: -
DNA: TGTGCCTGGAGTGGGACAGGGAAGGGGGAGCTGTTTTTT
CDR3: CAWSGTGKGELFF

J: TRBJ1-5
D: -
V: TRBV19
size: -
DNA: TGTGCCAGTAGTATAGTCGTGAATCAGCCCCAGCATTTT
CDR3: CASSIVVNQPQHF

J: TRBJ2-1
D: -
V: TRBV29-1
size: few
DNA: TGCAGCGCGCGGAATCACTACAATGAGCAGTTCTTC
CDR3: CSARNHYNEQFF

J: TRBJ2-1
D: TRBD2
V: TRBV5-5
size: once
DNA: TGTGCCAGCAGCTTGGTTCGGCGGGAGGCCATATCCTACAATGAGCAGTTCTTC
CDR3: CASSLVRREAISYNEQFF

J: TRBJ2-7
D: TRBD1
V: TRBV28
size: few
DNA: TGTGCCAGCACCATAGGAGGTGGGACAGGGGCCTACGAGCAGTACTTC
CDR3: CASTIGGGTGAYEQYF

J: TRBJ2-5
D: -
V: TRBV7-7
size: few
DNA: TGTGCCAGCAGCTTGGGTGGGGCGCTCCAAGAGACCCAGTACTTC
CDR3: CASSLGGALQETQYF